One and the same sample provided the 6 T cell receptor beta chains below, sequenced in a study of long-term antiretroviral therapy in people with HIV. Survey-level resolution applied to immunoSEQ assay v3.0. This table comes from immunoSEQ multiplex PCR, and its TCRdb copy is limited to in-frame clones, with some not included. Of 20,000 to 25,000 clones listed, over 80% are singletons. Source: unsorted PBMCs, taken 1.2 years after starting antiretroviral therapy. The receptors derive from a woman aged 40 to 55 with HIV.

The V gene is TRBV21-1, the J gene TRBJ2-2; the table's TRBD2 call for D was not verified on the DNA. TRBV21-1 is a documented pseudogene. The CDR3 length is 17 residues. The CDR3 nucleotides are TGTGCCAGCAGCAAAGGGGAGGCGGGAGTAATTCCCGGGGAGCTGTTTTTT. This translates into CASSKGEAGVIPGELFF.

This clone showed up just once. The chain is built from TRBV7-9 and TRBJ1-1, with D perhaps matching TRBD1 (6 bases). This CDR3 region has 13 residues. Germline assignment: CDR1 SEHNR and CDR2 FQNEAQ (reference sequence). V was cut by 5 bases and J by 1 base, with 8 bases left in between. CDR3 loop: CASSQGQNTEAFF. CDR3 coding DNA: TGTGCCAGCAGCCAGGGACAGAACACTGAAGCTTTCTTT.

The chain is built from TRBV7-2 and TRBJ2-1; D gene unclear. CDR3 length: 14 amino acids. With 2 bases removed from V and 4 bases from J, the gap between germline ends came to 9 bases. CDR1 and CDR2 (germline): SGHTA, FQGNSA. The CDR3 DNA reads as TGTGCCAGCAGCTTAAATCACCGATACAATGAGCAGTTCTTC. Translation: CASSLNHRYNEQFF.

The chain couples TRBV11-2 to TRBJ1-2; weak D call: TRBD1 (5 bases). The CDR3 is 14 residues long. The V end lost 6 bases, the J end lost 2 bases, and 13 bases lay between the germline ends. Germline loops: CDR1 SGHAT, CDR2 FQNNGV. The CDR3 sequence: CASRPDSSNYGYTF. CDR3 nucleotide sequence: TGTGCCAGCAGGCCAGACAGTTCCAACTATGGCTACACCTTC.

The rearrangement uses TRBV27 and TRBJ2-7; D is ambiguous. The CDR3 consists of 15 residues. Germline V CDR1 and CDR2: MNHEY, SMNVEV (reference sequence). The V gene lost 0 bases and the J gene lost 6 bases, with 15 bases spanning the gap. CDR3 sequence: CASSLSKPLPFEQYF. CDR3 nucleotides: TGTGCCAGCAGTTTATCAAAACCCCTACCGTTCGAGCAGTACTTC.

The chain carries TRBV19 and TRBJ2-1; 8 positions match TRBD2. The germline CDR1 and CDR2 sequences are LNHDA and SQIVND (reference sequence). The V gene end was trimmed by 7 bases and the J gene end by 4 bases; junction bases not matched to a gene: 15. The CDR3 contains 17 residues. The CDR3 bases are TGTGCCAGTAAGCCCACCTTGGGGCGGGAGGCATACAATGAGCAGTTCTTC. This codes for CASKPTLGREAYNEQFF.